Detailed here is one T cell receptor beta chain. The antigen is undetermined. This sample is drawn from a study of OX40 agonist ivuxolimab in advanced cancers. About the study: Three patients responded partially, comprising one with hepatocellular carcinoma and two with cutaneous melanoma. Findings of the study overall: CD8+ T cells averaged more expanded clones than CD4+.

Germline V gene lookup returns CDR1 SGDLS and CDR2 YYNGEE. The CDR3 is 14 amino acids. Trimming removed 3 bases from V and 7 bases from J; junction bases left unmatched: 6. The table came from immunoSEQ multiplex PCR; TCRdb's copy has only in-frame clones and leaves some out. Of 25,000 to 35,000 clones listed, about 90% are singletons. The receptor was isolated from an adult with an advanced solid tumor such as melanoma, head and neck, liver or kidney cancer. The sample consisted of CD4+ or CD8+ T cells sorted from blood, taken in a trial of the OX40 agonist ivuxolimab. V is TRBV9 and J is TRBJ2-1; TRBD2 matches 8 bases. CDR3 DNA: TGTGCCAGCAGCGCCGGGGGGGCGAGGAATGAGCAGTTCTTC. As protein: CASSAGGARNEQFF.